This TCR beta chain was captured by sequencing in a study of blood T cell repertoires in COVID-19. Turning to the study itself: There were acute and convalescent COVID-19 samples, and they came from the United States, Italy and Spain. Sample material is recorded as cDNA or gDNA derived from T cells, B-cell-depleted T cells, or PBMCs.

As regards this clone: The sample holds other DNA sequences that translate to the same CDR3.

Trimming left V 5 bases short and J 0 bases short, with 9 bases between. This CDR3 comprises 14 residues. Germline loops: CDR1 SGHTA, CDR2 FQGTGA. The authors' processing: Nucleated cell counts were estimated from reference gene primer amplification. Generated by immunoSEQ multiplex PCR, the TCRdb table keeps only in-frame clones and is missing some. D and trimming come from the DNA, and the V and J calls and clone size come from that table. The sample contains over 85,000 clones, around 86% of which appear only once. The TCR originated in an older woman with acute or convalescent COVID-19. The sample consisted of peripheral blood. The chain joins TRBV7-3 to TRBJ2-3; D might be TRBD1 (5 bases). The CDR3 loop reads CASSLGQSTDTQYF. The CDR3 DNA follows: TGTGCCAGCAGCCTAGGACAAAGCACAGATACGCAGTATTTT. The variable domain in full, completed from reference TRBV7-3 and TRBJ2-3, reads GAGVSQTPSNKVTEKGKYVELRCDPISGHTALYWYRQSLGQGPEFLIYFQGTGAADDSGLPNDRFFAVRPEGSVSTLKIQRTERGDSAVYLCASSLGQSTDTQYFGPGTRLTVL.